A single sample gave rise to the 11 T cell receptor beta chains below, sequenced in a study of CD8+CD57+ T cells in acquired aplastic anemia. According to the study, genomic DNA was the template for TCR beta VDJ and CDR3 profiling. TCRdb analysed the reads with MiXCR anew, one entry per CDR3 protein. The profile covers about 200,000 distinct CDR3 sequences, with about 62% appearing a single time and roughly 53% taken by the ten largest. Sequencing was done on patients that had shown CD8+CD57+ cell expansion by flow cytometry. The sample comprised sorted CD4+, CD8+, or CD8+CD57+ T cells (not recorded which) from PBMCs. The receptor set was obtained from a human donor with aplastic anemia.

The CDR3 sequence: CASNPWGVADTDTQYF. CDR3 bases: TGTGCCAGCAATCCTTGGGGGGTAGCGGACACAGATACGCAGTATTTT. The chain joins TRBV6-6 to TRBJ2-3; TRBD2 might be the D (6 bases). The CDR3 sequence is 16 residues long. Germline values: CDR1 MNHNY, CDR2 SVGAGI (reference sequence). V lost 7 bases and J 2 bases, leaving 19 bases between the germline ends.

This clonotype was seen a few times. V is TRBV7-6 and J is TRBJ1-6, with D maybe TRBD1 (6 bases). Trimming shortened V by 5 bases and J by 8 bases, and 13 bases separated the two germline ends. This CDR3 is 14 amino acids long. In germline, CDR1 is SGHVS, CDR2 FNYEAQ. The CDR3 here is CASSRVGGDSPLHF. DNA for the CDR3: TGTGCCAGCAGCCGGGTCGGGGGCGATTCACCCCTCCACTTT.

The V gene is TRBV12-5, the J gene TRBJ1-1; D is ambiguous. Per the germline V gene, CDR1 is LGHNT and CDR2 is FRNRAP. The CDR3 has 12 amino acids. The DNA for the CDR3 is TGTGCCAGCAGTCCTGGGTTCGGTGAAGCTTTCTTT. Its translation is CASSPGFGEAFF. The whole variable domain, remainder taken from reference TRBV12-5 and TRBJ1-1, is DARVTQTPRHKVTEMGQEVTMRCQPILGHNTVFWYRQTMMQGLELLAYFRNRAPLDDSGMPKDRFSAEMPDATLATLKIQPSEPRDSAVYFCASSPGFGEAFFGQGTRLTVV.

In its sample, this clonotype was seen many times. This chain links TRBV9 with TRBJ2-3; D possibly uses TRBD1 or TRBD2 (5 bases each). The germline V gene encodes CDR1 SGDLS and CDR2 YYNGEE. The germline V and J ends were trimmed by 1 base and 0 bases, with 9 bases remaining between them. The CDR3 has 15 amino acids. The CDR3 DNA sequence: TGTGCCAGCAGCGTAAACGGGGCTAGCACAGATACGCAGTATTTT. This gives the protein CASSVNGASTDTQYF.

The chain joins TRBV2 to TRBJ2-5; D might be TRBD1 (6 bases). Trimming cost V 9 bases and J 3 bases, with 11 bases left between them. Germline values: CDR1 SNHLY, CDR2 FYNNEI. There are 12 residues in the CDR3. The DNA for the CDR3 is TGTGCCAGGTCTTACAGGGAAGAGACCCAGTACTTC. Protein sequence: CARSYREETQYF.

The rearrangement links TRBV9 to TRBJ1-6; D gene ambiguous. CDR1 and CDR2 from the germline V gene are SGDLS and YYNGEE. Trimming took 0 bases from V and 6 from J, leaving 7 bases between them. This CDR3 has 14 residues. The DNA for the CDR3 is TGTGCCAGCAGCGTAGTAGGGTCTAATTCACCCCTCCACTTT. This encodes CASSVVGSNSPLHF.

The genes are TRBV5-1 and TRBJ2-7, with D tentatively TRBD1 (6 bases). CDR1 is SGHRS and CDR2 is YFSETQ in the germline V gene. The CDR3 loop spans 14 amino acids. Trimming cost V 4 bases and J 1 base, with 12 bases left between them. CDR3 loop: CASSRQGSSYEQYF. CDR3 nucleotides: TGCGCCAGCAGCCGTCAGGGGAGTTCCTACGAGCAGTACTTC. Variable domain in full (rest from reference TRBV5-1 and TRBJ2-7): KAGVTQTPRYLIKTRGQQVTLSCSPISGHRSVSWYQQTPGQGLQFLFEYFSETQRNKGNFPGRFSGRQFSNSRSEMNVSTLELGDSALYLCASSRQGSSYEQYFGPGTRLTVT.

The V and J genes are TRBV19 and TRBJ1-5; 10 nucleotides agree with TRBD1. This CDR3 spans 15 amino acids. Germline-derived CDR1 and CDR2 are LNHDA and SQIVND (reference sequence). Trimming took 7 bases from V and 3 from J; bases not matched to a gene: 6. DNA of the CDR3: TGTGCCAGTAACGAAGACAGGGGGCTCAATCAGCCCCAGCATTTT. It is translated as CASNEDRGLNQPQHF.

The V gene is TRBV4-3, the J gene TRBJ2-1, with TRBD1 matching over 8 bases. Germline lookup yields CDR1 LGHNA and CDR2 YSLEER. This CDR3 is 15 amino acids long. J gave up 6 bases and V 5 bases, and 9 bases lay outside the gene matches. This CDR3 reads CASSATGQGPNEQFF. The DNA for the CDR3 is TGCGCCAGCAGCGCGACCGGACAGGGCCCCAATGAGCAGTTCTTC.

The chain recombines TRBV20-1 with TRBJ1-2; D unresolved. The CDR3 has 8 amino acids. V gave up 5 bases and J gave up 7 bases, with 2 bases separating them. Germline CDR1 and CDR2: DFQATT and SNEGSKA (reference sequence). CDR3 protein: CSAPGYTF. CDR3 DNA: TGCAGTGCTCCTGGCTACACCTTC.

The CDR3 region has the DNA TGCAGTGCCAGTGGGGGACAGGGTCCCTACGAGCAGTACTTC. As protein: CSASGGQGPYEQYF. The chain has TRBV20-1 and TRBJ2-7, with 9 bases that match TRBD1. In germline, CDR1 is DFQATT, CDR2 SNEGSKA (reference sequence). This CDR3 has 14 amino acids. J lost 2 bases, V lost 6 bases, and 8 bases had no gene match.